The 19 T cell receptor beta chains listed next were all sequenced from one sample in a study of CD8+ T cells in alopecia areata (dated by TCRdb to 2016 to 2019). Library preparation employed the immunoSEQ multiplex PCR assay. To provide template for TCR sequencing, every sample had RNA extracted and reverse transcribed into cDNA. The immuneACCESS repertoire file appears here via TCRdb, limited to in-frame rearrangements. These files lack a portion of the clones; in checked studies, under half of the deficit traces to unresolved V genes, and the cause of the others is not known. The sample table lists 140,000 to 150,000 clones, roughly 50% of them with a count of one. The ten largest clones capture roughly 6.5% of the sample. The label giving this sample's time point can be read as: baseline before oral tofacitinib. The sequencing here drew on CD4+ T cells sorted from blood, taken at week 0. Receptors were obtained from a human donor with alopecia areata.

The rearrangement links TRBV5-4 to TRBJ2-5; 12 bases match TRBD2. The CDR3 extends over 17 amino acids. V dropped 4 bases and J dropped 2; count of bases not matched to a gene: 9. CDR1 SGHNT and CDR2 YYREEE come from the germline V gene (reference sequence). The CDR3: CASSINGLAGIQETQYF. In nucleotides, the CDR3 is TGTGCCAGCAGCATAAATGGACTAGCGGGGATACAAGAGACCCAGTACTTC. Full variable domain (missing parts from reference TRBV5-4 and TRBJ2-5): ETGVTQSPTHLIKTRGQQVTLRCSSQSGHNTVSWYQQALGQGPQFIFQYYREEENGRGNFPPRFSGLQFPNYSSELNVNALELDDSALYLCASSINGLAGIQETQYFGPGTRLLVL.

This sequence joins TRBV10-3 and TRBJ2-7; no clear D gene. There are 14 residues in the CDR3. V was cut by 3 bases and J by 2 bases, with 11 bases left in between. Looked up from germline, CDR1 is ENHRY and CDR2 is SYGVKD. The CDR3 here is CAISDGDTTYEQYF. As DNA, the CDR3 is TGTGCCATCAGTGACGGAGACACTACCTACGAGCAGTACTTC.

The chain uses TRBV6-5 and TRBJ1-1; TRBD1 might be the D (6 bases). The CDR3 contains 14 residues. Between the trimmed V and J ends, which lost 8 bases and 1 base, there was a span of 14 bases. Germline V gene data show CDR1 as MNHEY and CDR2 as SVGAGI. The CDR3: CASRQGSSNTEAFF. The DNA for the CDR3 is TGTGCCAGCCGGCAGGGGTCTTCGAACACTGAAGCTTTCTTT.

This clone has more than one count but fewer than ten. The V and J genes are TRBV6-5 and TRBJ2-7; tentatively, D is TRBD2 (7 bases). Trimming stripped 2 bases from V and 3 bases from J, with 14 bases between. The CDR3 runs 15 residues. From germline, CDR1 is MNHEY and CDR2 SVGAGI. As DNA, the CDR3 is TGTGCCAGCAGTTACGATGGCGGGGGCCACTACGAGCAGTACTTC. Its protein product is CASSYDGGGHYEQYF.

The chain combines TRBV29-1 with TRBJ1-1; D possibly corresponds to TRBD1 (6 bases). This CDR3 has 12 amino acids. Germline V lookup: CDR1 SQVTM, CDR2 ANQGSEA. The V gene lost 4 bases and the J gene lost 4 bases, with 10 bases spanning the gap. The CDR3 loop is CSVAGDGTEAFF. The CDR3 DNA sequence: TGCAGCGTTGCAGGGGATGGCACTGAAGCTTTCTTT.

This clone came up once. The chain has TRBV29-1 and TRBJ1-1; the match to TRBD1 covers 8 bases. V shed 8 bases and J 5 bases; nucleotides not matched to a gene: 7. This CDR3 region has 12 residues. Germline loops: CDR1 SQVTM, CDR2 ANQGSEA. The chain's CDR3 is CSSKQGVTEAFF. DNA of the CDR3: TGCAGCTCCAAACAGGGGGTGACTGAAGCTTTCTTT.

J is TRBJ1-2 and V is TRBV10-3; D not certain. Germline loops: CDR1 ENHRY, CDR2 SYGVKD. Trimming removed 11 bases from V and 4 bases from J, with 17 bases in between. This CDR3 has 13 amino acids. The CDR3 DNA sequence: TGTGCCTCAAAACTCGACGGATCCTATGGCTACACCTTC. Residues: CASKLDGSYGYTF.

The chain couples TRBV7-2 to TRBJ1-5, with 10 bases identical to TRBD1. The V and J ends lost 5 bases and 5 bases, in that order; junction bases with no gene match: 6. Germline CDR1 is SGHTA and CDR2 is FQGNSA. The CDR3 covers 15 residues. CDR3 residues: CASSLGTGDHQPQHF. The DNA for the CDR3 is TGTGCCAGCAGCCTAGGGACAGGGGATCATCAGCCCCAGCATTTT. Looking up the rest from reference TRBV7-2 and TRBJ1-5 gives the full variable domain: GAGVSQSPSNKVTEKGKDVELRCDPISGHTALYWYRQSLGQGLEFLIYFQGNSAPDKSGLPSDRFSAERTGGSVSTLTIQRTQQEDSAVYLCASSLGTGDHQPQHFGDGTRLSIL.

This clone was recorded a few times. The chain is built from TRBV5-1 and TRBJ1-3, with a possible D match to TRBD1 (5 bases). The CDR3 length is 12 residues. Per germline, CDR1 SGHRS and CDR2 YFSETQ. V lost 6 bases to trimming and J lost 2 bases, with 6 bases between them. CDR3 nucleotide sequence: TGCGCCAGCACGGACACTGGAAACACCATATATTTT. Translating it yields CASTDTGNTIYF.

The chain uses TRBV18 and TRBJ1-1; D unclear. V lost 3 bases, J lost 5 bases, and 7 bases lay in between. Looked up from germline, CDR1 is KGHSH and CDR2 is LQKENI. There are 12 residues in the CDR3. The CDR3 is CASSPGETEAFF. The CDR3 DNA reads TGTGCCAGCTCACCTGGGGAGACTGAAGCTTTCTTT.

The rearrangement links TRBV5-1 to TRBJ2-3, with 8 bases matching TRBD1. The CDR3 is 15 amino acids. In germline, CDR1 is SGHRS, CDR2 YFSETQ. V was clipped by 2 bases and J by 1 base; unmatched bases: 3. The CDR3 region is CASSLGTGRTDTQYF. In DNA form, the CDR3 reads TGCGCCAGCAGCTTAGGGACAGGCCGCACAGATACGCAGTATTTT.

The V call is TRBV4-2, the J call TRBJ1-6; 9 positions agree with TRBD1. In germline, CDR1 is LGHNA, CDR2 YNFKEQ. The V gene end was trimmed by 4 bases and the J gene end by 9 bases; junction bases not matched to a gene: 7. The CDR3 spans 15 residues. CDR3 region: CASSREGQGGSPLHF. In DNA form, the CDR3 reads TGTGCCAGCAGCCGAGAGGGACAGGGAGGTTCACCCCTCCACTTT.

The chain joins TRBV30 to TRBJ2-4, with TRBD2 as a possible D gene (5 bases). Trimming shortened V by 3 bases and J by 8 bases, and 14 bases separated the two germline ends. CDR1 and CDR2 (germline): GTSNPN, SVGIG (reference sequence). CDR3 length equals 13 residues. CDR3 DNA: TGTGCCTGGAGAGTGGCGGGCACGGACATTCAGTACTTC. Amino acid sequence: CAWRVAGTDIQYF.

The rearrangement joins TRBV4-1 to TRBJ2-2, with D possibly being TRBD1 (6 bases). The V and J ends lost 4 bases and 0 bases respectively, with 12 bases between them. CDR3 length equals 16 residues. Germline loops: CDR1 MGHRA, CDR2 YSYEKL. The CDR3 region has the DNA TGCGCCAGCAGCCCTATCAGGGGCGCGAACACCGGGGAGCTGTTTTTT. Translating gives CASSPIRGANTGELFF.

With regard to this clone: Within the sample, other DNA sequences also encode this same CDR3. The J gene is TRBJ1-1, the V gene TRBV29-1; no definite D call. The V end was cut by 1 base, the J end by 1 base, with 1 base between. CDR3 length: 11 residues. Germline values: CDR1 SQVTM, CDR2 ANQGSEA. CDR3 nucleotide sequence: TGCAGCGTTGAAGGGAACACTGAAGCTTTCTTT. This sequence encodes CSVEGNTEAFF. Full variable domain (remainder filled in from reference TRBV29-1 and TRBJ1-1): SAVISQKPSRDICQRGTSLTIQCQVDSQVTMMFWYRQQPGQSLTLIATANQGSEATYESGFVIDKFPISRPNLTFSTLTVSNMSPEDSSIYLCSVEGNTEAFFGQGTRLTVV.

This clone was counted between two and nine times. This chain's CDR3 is CASAAGGRGTEAFF. CDR3 coding DNA: TGTGCTAGTGCCGCCGGGGGCCGTGGGACTGAAGCTTTCTTT. The rearrangement links TRBV12-5 to TRBJ1-1; TRBD1 might be the D (6 bases). CDR3 length: 14 amino acids. The ends were cut back, 7 bases at V and 5 bases at J, with 17 bases in the middle. CDR1 is LGHNT, CDR2 FRNRAP, per germline.

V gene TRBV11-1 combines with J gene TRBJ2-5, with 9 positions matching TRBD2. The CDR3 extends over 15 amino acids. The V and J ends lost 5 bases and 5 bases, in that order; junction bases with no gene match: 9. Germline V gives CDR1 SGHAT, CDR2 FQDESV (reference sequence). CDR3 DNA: TGTGCCAGCAGCATCGGACTAGCGAATATGGAGACCCAGTACTTC. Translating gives CASSIGLANMETQYF.

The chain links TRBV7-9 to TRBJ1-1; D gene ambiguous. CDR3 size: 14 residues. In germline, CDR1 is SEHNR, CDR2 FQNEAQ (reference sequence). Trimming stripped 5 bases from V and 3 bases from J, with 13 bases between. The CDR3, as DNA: TGTGCCAGCAGCCCGCCAGGCGTGGACACTGAAGCTTTCTTT. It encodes CASSPPGVDTEAFF.

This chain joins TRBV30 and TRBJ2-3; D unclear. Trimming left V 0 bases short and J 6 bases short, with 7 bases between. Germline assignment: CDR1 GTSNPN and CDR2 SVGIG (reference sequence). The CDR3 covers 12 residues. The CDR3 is CAWSVVRDTQYF. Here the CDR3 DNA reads TGTGCCTGGAGTGTGGTTCGGGATACGCAGTATTTT.